Following are 15 T cell receptor beta chains from one sample sequenced in a study of control samples from healthy donors and cancer patients. The method was immunoSEQ multiplex PCR; TCRdb's version includes in-frame clones alone and lacks a portion of them. This table holds around 120,000 clones, 88% found once. Sequenced sample: blood. The receptors come from a woman in her 70s in good health.

This chain connects TRBV2 to TRBJ2-7; D uncertain. CDR1 is SNHLY and CDR2 is FYNNEI in the germline V gene. Trimming removed 0 bases at V and 9 bases at J, with 6 bases between. CDR3 size: 11 residues. The CDR3 region has the DNA TGTGCCAGCAGTGAAGCGGTGGGGCAGTACTTC. Translation: CASSEAVGQYF.

The V and J genes are TRBV14 and TRBJ2-3; the match to TRBD2 covers 7 bases. Germline V gene data show CDR1 as SGHDN and CDR2 as FVKESK. This CDR3 is 15 amino acids long. Unmatched junction bases numbered 3, after V lost 1 base and J lost 2 bases. The CDR3 region has the DNA TGTGCCAGCAGCCAAGGAGCGGGGACCACAGATACGCAGTATTTT. Protein sequence: CASSQGAGTTDTQYF.

The V and J genes are TRBV14 and TRBJ1-4; D uncertain. Trimming shortened V by 0 bases and J by 7 bases, and 15 bases separated the two germline ends. Germline V lookup: CDR1 SGHDN, CDR2 FVKESK. This CDR3 is 16 amino acids long. CDR3 amino acids: CASSQERRIRGEKLFF. The CDR3 DNA sequence: TGTGCCAGCAGCCAAGAAAGGCGGATACGCGGTGAAAAACTGTTTTTT.

This chain uses TRBV10-1 with TRBJ2-1; 7 positions agree with TRBD2. Unmatched junction bases numbered 2, after V lost 0 bases and J lost 3 bases. The CDR3 is 15 residues long. Germline CDR1 is WNHNN and CDR2 is SYGVQD (reference sequence). The CDR3 sequence is CASSESGGGYNEQFF. CDR3 nucleotides: TGCGCCAGCAGTGAGTCGGGGGGGGGCTACAATGAGCAGTTCTTC.

The rearrangement links TRBV15 to TRBJ1-6; D might be TRBD1 (6 bases). Between the trimmed V and J ends, which lost 1 base and 6 bases, there was a span of 10 bases. Germline V gene lookup returns CDR1 LNHNV and CDR2 YYDKDF (reference sequence). This CDR3 has 15 amino acids. The CDR3 DNA reads TGTGCCACCAGCAGAGTAGGACAGATTAATTCACCCCTCCACTTT. Its protein is CATSRVGQINSPLHF.

The chain employs TRBV3-1 (or the pseudogene TRBV3-2) and TRBJ1-3; unclear D gene. Trimming left V 1 base short and J 4 bases short, with 14 bases between. Germline CDR1 and CDR2: LGHDT and YNNKEL (reference sequence). There are 16 residues in the CDR3. The CDR3: CASSQGQSSLGNTIYF. CDR3 DNA: TGTGCCAGCAGCCAAGGGCAAAGCTCCCTCGGAAACACCATATATTTT.

The chain combines TRBV4-1 with TRBJ1-4, with 9 bases that match TRBD1. Germline V lookup: CDR1 MGHRA, CDR2 YSYEKL. The CDR3 is 15 amino acids. V lost 4 bases to trimming and J lost 6 bases; unmatched junction nucleotides: 6. CDR3 in DNA: TGCGCCAGCAGCCGATTACAGGGGGCTGATGAAAAACTGTTTTTT. Its translation is CASSRLQGADEKLFF.

The chain is built from TRBV18 and TRBJ1-2; 8 bases agree with TRBD1. The ends lost 0 bases at V and 4 bases at J; junction bases unmatched: 7. The germline gives CDR1 KGHSH, CDR2 LQKENI. This CDR3 comprises 16 residues. CDR3 coding DNA: TGTGCCAGCTCACCACCGAGCCAGGGGGCCCCCTATGGCTACACCTTC. This sequence encodes CASSPPSQGAPYGYTF. Full variable domain (outside the CDR3, taken from reference TRBV18 and TRBJ1-2): NAGVMQNPRHLVRRRGQEARLRCSPMKGHSHVYWYRQLPEEGLKFMVYLQKENIIDESGMPKERFSAEFPKEGPSILRIQQVVRGDSAAYFCASSPPSQGAPYGYTFGSGTRLTVV.

The CDR3 bases are TGTGCCAGCAGTTCGGGGCCCCGGGGTCAGCCCCAGCATTTT. It yields the protein CASSSGPRGQPQHF. The chain uses TRBV6-6 and TRBJ1-5; weak D call: TRBD1 (5 bases). The V end was cut by 4 bases, the J end by 6 bases, with 13 bases between. The CDR3 extends over 14 amino acids. Germline CDR1 MNHNY, CDR2 SVGAGI (reference sequence).

This clone appeared a few times. The chain carries TRBV29-1 and TRBJ1-5; D is uncertain. CDR1 and CDR2 (germline): SQVTM, ANQGSEA. CDR3 length equals 13 residues. V lost 6 bases and J 7 bases, leaving 16 bases between the germline ends. This chain's CDR3 is CSVRGGQGQPQHF. CDR3 sequence (DNA): TGCAGCGTCCGAGGAGGGCAAGGGCAGCCCCAGCATTTT.

CDR3 DNA: TGTGCCAGCAGGACGGACTTCGCCCAAGAGACCCAGTACTTC. This codes for CASRTDFAQETQYF. V usage is TRBV27 and J usage is TRBJ2-5, with D tentatively TRBD2 (5 bases). Germline V gene data show CDR1 as MNHEY and CDR2 as SMNVEV (reference sequence). There are 14 residues in the CDR3. V shed 6 bases and J shed 1 base, with 12 bases lying between them.

The gene calls are TRBV6-6 and TRBJ1-3; D might be TRBD1 (5 bases). Per germline, CDR1 MNHNY and CDR2 SVGAGI (reference sequence). This CDR3 has 14 amino acids. The ends were cut back, 3 bases at V and 3 bases at J, with 9 bases in the middle. In nucleotides, the CDR3 is TGTGCCAGCAGTTATGGGGGGAGTGGAAACACCATATATTTT. Translation gives CASSYGGSGNTIYF.

V usage is TRBV5-1 and J usage is TRBJ2-3; 7 bases map to TRBD2. This CDR3 has 15 residues. The V gene's germline CDR1 is SGHRS and CDR2 YFSETQ. Trimming at V came to 0 bases and at J to 6 bases, leaving 7 bases not matched to a gene. The CDR3 reads CASSLAASGTDTQYF. In nucleotides, the CDR3 is TGCGCCAGCAGCTTGGCCGCTAGCGGAACCGATACGCAGTATTTT.

The chain recombines TRBV14 with TRBJ1-2, with 11 bases lining up with TRBD1. V lost 6 bases to trimming and J lost 8 bases; unmatched junction nucleotides: 5. There are 13 residues in the CDR3. CDR1 is SGHDN and CDR2 is FVKESK in the germline V gene. CDR3 nucleotides: TGTGCCAGCAGTTCGGACAGGGGGCTCGGCTACACCTTC. This sequence encodes CASSSDRGLGYTF.

CDR3 DNA sequence: TGTGCCAGCAGCGCCACAGGGGTGAACACTGAAGCTTTCTTT. It encodes CASSATGVNTEAFF. The V and J genes are TRBV11-2 and TRBJ1-1; the match to TRBD1 covers 7 bases. This CDR3 region has 14 residues. Germline values: CDR1 SGHAT, CDR2 FQNNGV. Germline trimming cut 5 bases from V and 0 bases from J; bases unmatched to any gene: 3.